The present TCR beta chain was sequenced within a study of esophageal squamous cell carcinoma under preoperative chemotherapy. Noted time point: after preoperative PTX-NDP chemotherapy. CDR3 length equals 15 residues. V shed 3 bases and J shed 0 bases, with 8 bases lying between them. There are a few counts of this clonotype. TCRdb ran MiXCR on the PCR reads and lists one entry per CDR3 protein. This table holds 9,500 to 12,000 distinct CDR3 sequences, more than 60% found once. The sample here was taken from a patient given preoperative chemotherapy. The chain links TRBV12-3 or TRBV12-4 to TRBJ2-2; D gene uncertain. This TCR came from a human donor with esophageal squamous cell carcinoma. The donor label of this sample is uncertain. CDR3 DNA: TGTGCCAGCAGTTTTTCCCCTACGAACACCGGGGAGCTGTTTTTT. It yields the protein CASSFSPTNTGELFF.